This TCR beta chain was profiled in a study of blood T cell repertoires in COVID-19. Overall study: Samples taken during acute and convalescent COVID-19 were collected in the United States, Italy and Spain. Sources were T cells, B-cell-depleted T cells, or PBMCs; the material itself was cDNA or gDNA.

Regarding this clone: The identical CDR3 is also encoded by other nucleotide sequences in the sample.

The CDR3 has 16 amino acids. Germline V lookup: CDR1 PRHDT, CDR2 FYEKMQ (reference sequence). Deletions cut 3 bases from V and 0 bases from J, with 9 bases between. How the authors handled the data: From reference gene primer amplification, estimates of nucleated cell counts were derived. Sequencing used immunoSEQ multiplex PCR; TCRdb keeps in-frame clones, though not all of them. V and J calls and clone size follow that table, whereas D and trimming were derived from the DNA. Found here are some 330,000 clones, roughly 90% of them singletons; the top ten hold more than 3%. This TCR was recovered from a woman aged 45-65 years with active or convalescent COVID-19. The chain has TRBV13 and TRBJ2-6; D ambiguous. The sample was peripheral blood. DNA for the CDR3: TGTGCCAGCAGCTTGAGAGGAACCTCTGGGGCCAACGTCCTGACTTTC. Its protein is CASSLRGTSGANVLTF.